The T cell receptor (beta chain) described here comes from a study of cytomegalovirus exposure and HLA in healthy donors. General study points: Accounts indicate the classifier identified cytomegalovirus status with strong specificity and sensitivity. Some V segments, TRBV6-2 and TRBV6-3 among them, were indistinguishable and were therefore excluded.

The germline V and J ends were trimmed by 3 bases and 5 bases, with 16 bases remaining between them. The CDR3 runs to 15 residues. Germline CDR1 is MDHEN and CDR2 is SYDVKM. Turning to this clone: No antigen is known for it.

The PCR employed 60 Vbeta primers together with 13 Jbeta primers. Some clones are missing from TCRdb's copy, which holds only in-frame ones; the method was immunoSEQ multiplex PCR. The data show 200,000 or so clones, approximately 81% seen once. The chain has TRBV28 and TRBJ1-1; D is perhaps TRBD1 (5 bases). The sequence was collected from a boy under 18 in good health and CMV-seronegative. Sample: PBMCs. The CDR3, as DNA: TGTGCCAGCAGTTTCGGGGGAGCCGGTGGAACTGAAGCTTTCTTT. Translation gives CASSFGGAGGTEAFF.